The entry that follows covers one T cell receptor beta chain sequence. Other DNA variants within this sample encode the same CDR3. The CDR3 totals 14 residues. The germline CDR1 and CDR2 sequences are GTSNPN and SVGIG (reference sequence). V dropped 0 bases and J dropped 2; count of bases not matched to a gene: 0. Per the study methods: Amplifying reference gene primers gave estimates of nucleated cell counts. Assay used: immunoSEQ multiplex PCR; TCRdb lists only in-frame clones, some missing. Clone size and V and J calls were adopted from that table, with D and trimming inferred from the DNA. The data show about 120,000 clones, 81% seen once. The data were obtained in a study of blood T cell repertoires in COVID-19.

The sequence was obtained from a young man with COVID-19, enrolled during active disease. The gene calls are TRBV30 and TRBJ1-5, with TRBD1 identical over 8 bases. The sample comprised peripheral blood. The CDR3 reads CAWSVGQGNQPQHF. In nucleotides, the CDR3 is TGTGCCTGGAGTGTGGGACAGGGCAATCAGCCCCAGCATTTT.